This record covers a single TCR beta chain. Antigen unknown. This record comes from a study of T cell repertoires in cytomegalovirus infection. Study as a whole: Indications came from public TCR beta signatures; they pointed to CMV infection and to a matching HLA type.

One entry per CDR3 protein results from TCRdb running MiXCR on the reads. The profile covers approximately 500,000 distinct CDR3 sequences, with about 10% appearing a single time and 10% taken by the ten largest. Overall study findings and caveats: There were HLA-C-restricted CMV-specific TCR beta clonotypes dominating the ex vivo response.

Germline V lookup: CDR1 SGHDT, CDR2 YYEEEE. The trim removed 3 bases at V and 5 bases at J, leaving 4 bases unmatched. CDR3 length: 14 amino acids. The sequence was obtained from a human donor in good health (CMV status not recorded). Some clones in this sample may be carry-over from other donors' samples. The chain recombines TRBV5-6 with TRBJ2-2; the match to TRBD1 covers 7 bases. The specimen was PBMCs. The CDR3 coding sequence is TGTGCCAGCAGCTGGACAGGAAGTACCGGGGAGCTGTTTTTT. Translating it yields CASSWTGSTGELFF.